The sequence of this TCR beta chain was determined in a study of blood T cell repertoires in COVID-19. A single count supports this clone. The same CDR3 is also encoded by other DNA sequences in this sample. Here immunoSEQ multiplex PCR was the method, and the copy in TCRdb shows in-frame clones only, minus some. This sample yields around 280,000 clones, of which around 87% are seen a single time; around 1.7% belongs to the top ten. Per the germline V gene, CDR1 is MDHEN and CDR2 is SYDVKM. This CDR3 comprises 14 residues. The V and J ends lost 2 bases and 2 bases respectively, with 8 bases between them.

The TCR sequence derives from a woman younger than 35 with acute COVID-19. The chain has TRBV28 and TRBJ2-3; D unclear. Sequencing used PBMCs or T cells enriched from blood (not recorded which). The CDR3 DNA reads as TGTGCCAGCAGTTTACTCCTACTCACAGATACGCAGTATTTT. Amino acid sequence: CASSLLLLTDTQYF.